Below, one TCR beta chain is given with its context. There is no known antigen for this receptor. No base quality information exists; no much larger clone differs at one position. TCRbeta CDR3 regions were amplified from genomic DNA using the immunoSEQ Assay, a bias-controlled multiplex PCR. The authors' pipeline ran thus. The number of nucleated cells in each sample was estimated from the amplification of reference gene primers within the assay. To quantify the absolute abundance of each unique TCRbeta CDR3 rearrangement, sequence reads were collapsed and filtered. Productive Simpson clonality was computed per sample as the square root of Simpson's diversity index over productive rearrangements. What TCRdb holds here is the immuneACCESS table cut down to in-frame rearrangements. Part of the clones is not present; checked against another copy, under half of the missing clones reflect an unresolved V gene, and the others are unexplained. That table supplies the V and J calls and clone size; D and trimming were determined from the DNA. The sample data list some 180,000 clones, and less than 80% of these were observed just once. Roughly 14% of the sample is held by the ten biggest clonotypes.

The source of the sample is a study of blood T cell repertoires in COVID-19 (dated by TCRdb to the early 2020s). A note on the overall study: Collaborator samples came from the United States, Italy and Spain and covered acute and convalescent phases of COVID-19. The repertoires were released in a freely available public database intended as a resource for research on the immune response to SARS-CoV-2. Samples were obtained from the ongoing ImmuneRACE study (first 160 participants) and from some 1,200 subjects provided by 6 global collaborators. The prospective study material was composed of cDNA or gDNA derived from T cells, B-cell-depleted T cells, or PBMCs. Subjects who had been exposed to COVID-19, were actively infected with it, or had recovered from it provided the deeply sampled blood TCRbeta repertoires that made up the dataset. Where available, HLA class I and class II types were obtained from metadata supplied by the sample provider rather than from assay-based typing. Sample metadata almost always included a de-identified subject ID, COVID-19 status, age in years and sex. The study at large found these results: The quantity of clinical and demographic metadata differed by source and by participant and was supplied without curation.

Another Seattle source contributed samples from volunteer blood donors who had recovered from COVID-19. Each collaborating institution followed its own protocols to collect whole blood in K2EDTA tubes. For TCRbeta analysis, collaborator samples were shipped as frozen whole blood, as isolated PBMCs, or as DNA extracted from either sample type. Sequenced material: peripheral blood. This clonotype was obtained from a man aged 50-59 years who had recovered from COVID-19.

The CDR3 corresponds to CASSFGTGGPNEQFF. The nucleotide sequence is given as TGTGCCAGCAGCTTTGGTACAGGGGGCCCCAATGAGCAGTTCTTC. In this chain, TRBV5-6 is recombined with TRBJ2-1, with 9 bases in between that match TRBD1. Trimmed from V: 2 bases; trimmed from J: 6 bases; junction bases lacking a gene match: 6. The CDR3 starts with the cysteine, ends with the phenylalanine, and has 15 residues. Here the CDR3 DNA is all that survives: 45 bases in frame from base 1. From the germline V gene, CDR1 is SGHDT and CDR2 is YYEEEE.